This T cell receptor beta chain was captured in a study of human T cells and chemical hapten exposure. CDR1 is MRHNA, CDR2 SNTAGT, per germline. The CDR3 runs 17 residues. V was pared by 9 bases and J by 0 bases, with 12 bases of the junction left unmatched. Time point described: patch test 1, 2 weeks after DPC sensitization. Treatment indicated: therapeutic diphenylcyclopropenone sensitization with weekly scalp DPC. MiXCR was run by TCRdb on the RACE reads, yielding one entry per CDR3 protein. The sample carries around 69,000 distinct CDR3 sequences, more than 8% recorded once. This clonotype was found many times.

The sequence was obtained from a woman aged 35 to 49 with alopecia areata. Some clones in this sample may be carry-over from other donors' samples. Sequenced here: whole blood, sampled in connection with sensitization to the hapten diphenylcyclopropenone (DPC). The chain carries TRBV6-4 and TRBJ2-4; 9 bases are shared with TRBD1. The CDR3 is CARLTGQGTIAKNIQYF. In nucleotides, the CDR3 is TGTGCCAGACTTACGGGACAGGGTACGATAGCCAAAAACATTCAGTACTTC.